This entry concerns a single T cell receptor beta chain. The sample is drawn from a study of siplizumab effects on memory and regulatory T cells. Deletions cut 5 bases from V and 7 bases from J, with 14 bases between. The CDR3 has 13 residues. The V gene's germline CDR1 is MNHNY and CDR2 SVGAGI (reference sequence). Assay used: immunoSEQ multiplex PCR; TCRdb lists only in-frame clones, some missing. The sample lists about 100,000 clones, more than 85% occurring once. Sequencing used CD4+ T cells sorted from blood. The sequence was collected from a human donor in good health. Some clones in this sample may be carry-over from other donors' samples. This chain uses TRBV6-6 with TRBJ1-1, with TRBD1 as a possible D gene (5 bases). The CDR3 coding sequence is TGTGCCAGCAGTATACAGGAGGGTGGTGAAGCTTTCTTT. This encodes CASSIQEGGEAFF.